The table lists the clone carrying this T cell receptor (beta chain) with a few counts. The antigen remains undetermined. The data originate from a study of beta chain features in type 1 diabetes. For the study at large: Examination spanned around 110,000,000 sorted cells from all samples.

Cell sorting via CD45RO/CCR7/CD25/CD127/CD95/CD27 was performed to obtain CD4+ naive, central memory, regulatory and stem cell-like memory cells. Each sorted fraction was over 95% pure. Overall study results and limits: It was possible that PCR favored shorter templates, equally so in patients and controls. In all four CD4+ subsets, TCRB CDR3 length was significantly, moderately reduced in type 1 diabetes.

Expressed TCRB transcripts were sequenced because the isolated RNA had all been reverse transcribed beforehand. Some clones are missing from TCRdb's copy, which holds only in-frame ones; the method was immunoSEQ multiplex PCR. Here the sample spans roughly 730,000 clones, roughly 13% being singletons. The receptor comes from a young man with type 1 diabetes. Sequenced input: naive CD4+ T cells from blood.

CDR3: CASSQRTQRPGYTF. The DNA for the CDR3 is TGCGCCAGCAGCCAAAGGACCCAGAGGCCTGGCTACACCTTC. The rearrangement links TRBV4-1 to TRBJ1-2; D is unclear. The CDR3 extends over 14 amino acids. Germline values: CDR1 MGHRA, CDR2 YSYEKL. Trimming took off 2 bases at V and 7 bases at J, with 14 bases between the two ends.